Presented here are 25 T cell receptor beta chains from one specimen sequenced in a study of regulatory T cells in long-lasting Graves disease. Indicated time point: newly diagnosed GD, antithyroid drugs for less than 3 months. PBMC RNA was the source of the TCR library. TCR beta libraries were built with iRepertoire HTBI primers and Arm-PCR of CDR3 regions. TCRdb re-derived calls from the multiplex PCR reads in MiXCR, one entry per CDR3 protein. The table records about 470,000 distinct CDR3 sequences, 14% to 15% of them present only once. This sample was also put to use in a study of T cells in Graves' hyperthyroidism and ophthalmopathy.

The sequencing here drew on peripheral blood mononuclear cells (PBMCs), taken at new diagnosis, from a patient treated with antithyroid drugs. These receptor sequences come from a woman aged 25 to 39 with Graves disease.

A note on this clonotype: A much larger clone is a single base away; this may be a read error. V is TRBV6-2 or TRBV6-3 and J is TRBJ2-7; TRBD1 aligns across 7 bases. Per the germline V gene, CDR1 is MNHEY and CDR2 is SVGEGT. This CDR3 has 14 residues. As DNA, the CDR3 is TGTGCCAGCAGTTACGATAGGGGGCTGCTCGAGCGGTACTTC. It translates to CASSYDRGLLERYF.

This clonotype showed up many times. V gene TRBV12-3 or TRBV12-4 combines with J gene TRBJ2-1; 13 nucleotides align to TRBD2. This CDR3 region has 14 residues. Losses at the gene ends were 5 bases for V and 6 bases for J; bases not matched to a gene: 1. CDR3 sequence: CASSRTSGSNEQFF. In DNA, the CDR3 is TGTGCCAGCAGTCGGACTAGCGGGAGCAATGAGCAGTTCTTC.

This clonotype has just a few counts. The chain has TRBV12-3 or TRBV12-4 and TRBJ2-5; D is possibly TRBD1 (5 bases). The CDR3 has 15 amino acids. The V gene lost 7 bases and the J gene lost 0 bases, with 15 bases spanning the gap. The CDR3 sequence is CASTRFRGDQETQYF. In DNA form, the CDR3 reads TGTGCCAGCACCAGATTTAGGGGCGACCAAGAGACCCAGTACTTC.

This clonotype has just a few counts. This chain uses TRBV11-2 with TRBJ2-1; 11 nucleotides agree with TRBD2. Germline V gives CDR1 SGHAT, CDR2 FQNNGV. Trimming cost V 5 bases and J 4 bases; bases outside gene matches: 13. CDR3 length: 18 amino acids. This CDR3 is CASSSTSGRVGLYNEQFF. In DNA form, the CDR3 reads TGTGCCAGCAGCAGTACTAGCGGGAGAGTGGGTTTATACAATGAGCAGTTCTTC.

This clonotype was recorded a few times. This rearrangement joins TRBV4-1 to TRBJ1-1; D gene unclear. This CDR3 contains 13 residues. V lost 2 bases and J lost 8, with 12 bases in between. Per germline, CDR1 MGHRA and CDR2 YSYEKL. In DNA form, the CDR3 reads TGCGCCAGCAGCCAAATCGCTCGTGCGGAAGCTTTCTTT. Its translation is CASSQIARAEAFF.

The table lists this clonotype with many counts. The chain carries TRBV30 and TRBJ2-7, with D tentatively TRBD1 (5 bases). CDR1 GTSNPN and CDR2 SVGIG come from the germline V gene (reference sequence). CDR3 size: 11 residues. The ends were cut back, 1 base at V and 5 bases at J, with 6 bases in the middle. CDR3 amino acids: CAWSGGHEQYF. CDR3 coding DNA: TGTGCCTGGAGTGGGGGCCACGAGCAGTACTTC.

This clonotype turned up a few times. The chain joins TRBV24-1 to TRBJ2-2; maybe TRBD2 (6 bases). V was cut by 3 bases and J by 5 bases, with 9 bases left in between. The CDR3 is 14 residues long. The germline CDR1 and CDR2 sequences are KGHDR and SFDVKD. The CDR3 nucleotides are TGTGCCACCAGTGATGGGGGGACGACCGGGGAGCTGTTTTTT. This gives the protein CATSDGGTTGELFF.

This clonotype was recorded many times. The chain combines TRBV7-2 with TRBJ2-7; D perhaps matches TRBD2 (5 bases). CDR1 and CDR2 (germline): SGHTA, FQGNSA. The CDR3 is 16 residues long. V lost 1 base and J 3 bases, leaving 16 bases between the germline ends. For the CDR3, the DNA is TGTGCCAGCAGCTTAGGTGGGTCGGACTTTGGCTACGAGCAGTACTTC. Protein sequence: CASSLGGSDFGYEQYF.

V usage is TRBV5-1 and J usage is TRBJ2-3; a weak D match, TRBD1 (6 bases). Looked up from germline, CDR1 is SGHRS and CDR2 is YFSETQ. Deletions cut 1 base from V and 1 base from J, with 19 bases between. There are 18 residues in the CDR3. The DNA for the CDR3 is TGCGCCAGCAGCTTGCGAGCGCGCTATAACAGGGGCACAGATACGCAGTATTTT. Protein sequence: CASSLRARYNRGTDTQYF.

In this sample, this clonotype turned up many times. V is TRBV7-9 and J is TRBJ1-4; 11 positions match TRBD1. The CDR3 totals 16 residues. V lost 1 base, J lost 7 bases, and 5 bases stayed unmatched. Germline V gives CDR1 SEHNR, CDR2 FQNEAQ (reference sequence). CDR3 sequence: CASSLGAGTGGEKLFF. CDR3 DNA: TGTGCCAGCAGCTTAGGGGCCGGGACAGGGGGTGAAAAACTGTTTTTT.

This clonotype has ten or more counts. V and J are TRBV19 and TRBJ1-1, with 7 bases matching TRBD1. V shed 7 bases and J 4 bases; nucleotides not matched to a gene: 9. Germline V gene sequence: CDR1 LNHDA, CDR2 SQIVND (reference sequence). This CDR3 has 14 amino acids. DNA of the CDR3: TGTGCCAGTAATGAGGACAGGCTCGGCACTGAAGCTTTCTTT. It translates to CASNEDRLGTEAFF.

This rearrangement joins TRBV6-4 to TRBJ2-1; a weak D match, TRBD1 (6 bases). This CDR3 region has 11 residues. Germline V gene data show CDR1 as MRHNA and CDR2 as SNTAGT. V was cut by 10 bases and J by 6 bases, with 10 bases left in between. CDR3 nucleotides: TGTGCCACCAAAGGGGGCAATGAGCAGTTCTTC. This gives the protein CATKGGNEQFF.

The table lists this clonotype with many counts. The gene calls are TRBV3-1 and TRBJ2-5; 8 bases align to TRBD1. CDR3 length: 14 residues. The germline CDR1 and CDR2 sequences are LGHDT and YNNKEL (reference sequence). The trim removed 4 bases at V and 3 bases at J, leaving 4 bases unmatched. For the CDR3, the DNA is TGTGCCAGCAGCCTCCGGACAGGGAAAGAGACCCAGTACTTC. Translation gives CASSLRTGKETQYF.

This chain joins TRBV7-8 and TRBJ2-5; 11 nucleotides align to TRBD1. The germline V gene encodes CDR1 SGHVS and CDR2 FQNEAQ. The CDR3 runs 16 residues. Losses at the gene ends were 3 bases for V and 5 bases for J; bases not matched to a gene: 8. The CDR3 DNA reads as TGTGCCAGCAGCTTTCCACGGACAGGGGGCTTGGAGACCCAGTACTTC. It yields the protein CASSFPRTGGLETQYF. The complete variable domain, with remaining parts taken from reference TRBV7-8 and TRBJ2-5, reads GAGVSQSPRYKVAKRGQDVALRCDPISGHVSLFWYQQALGQGPEFLTYFQNEAQLDKSGLPSDRFFAERPEGSVSTLKIQRTQQEDSAVYLCASSFPRTGGLETQYFGPGTRLLVL.

This clonotype has just a few counts. The final CDR3 position lacks the conserved phenylalanine or tryptophan, pointing to a likely read error. The chain recombines TRBV2 with TRBJ1-1; 7 bases line up with TRBD1. Per germline, CDR1 SNHLY and CDR2 FYNNEI. Trimming cost V 6 bases and J 1 base; bases outside gene matches: 2. The CDR3 length is 13 residues. The CDR3 DNA reads TGTGCCAGCAGGACAGGGCGGAACACTGAAGCTTTCTCT. Its translation is CASRTGRNTEAFS.

This chain links TRBV27 with TRBJ2-5, with TRBD2 matching over 12 bases. J gave up 3 bases and V 5 bases, and 10 bases lay outside the gene matches. The CDR3 has 17 amino acids. Per germline, CDR1 MNHEY and CDR2 SMNVEV (reference sequence). The CDR3, as DNA: TGTGCCAGCAGTAATACCCGACTAGCGGGAGTAAAAGAGACCCAGTACTTC. Encoded protein: CASSNTRLAGVKETQYF.

This clonotype was counted many times. The chain has TRBV10-3 and TRBJ2-7; 7 bases agree with TRBD1. This CDR3 has 14 residues. CDR1 is ENHRY and CDR2 is SYGVKD in the germline V gene. V lost 3 bases and J lost 3; bases outside the gene matches: 5. CDR3 bases: TGTGCCATCAGTGAACCGGGACAGATCTACGAGCAGTACTTC. This encodes CAISEPGQIYEQYF.

This clonotype was counted ten times or more. The J gene is TRBJ2-7, the V gene TRBV12-3 or TRBV12-4; D remains unclear. V gave up 6 bases and J gave up 6 bases, with 12 bases separating them. CDR3 length equals 12 residues. CDR3 in DNA: TGTGCCAGCAGCCCCCCCCTCTCCGAGCAGTACTTC. Protein sequence: CASSPPLSEQYF.

This clonotype was observed a few times. The J gene is TRBJ2-1, the V gene TRBV4-1; 9 nucleotides line up with TRBD2. Looked up from germline, CDR1 is MGHRA and CDR2 is YSYEKL. The CDR3 sequence is 17 residues long. J was trimmed by 8 bases and V by 3 bases; bases with no gene match: 14. CDR3 amino acids: CASSQQPGSGRRDEQFF. In DNA, the CDR3 is TGCGCCAGCAGCCAGCAGCCGGGGAGCGGGAGGAGAGATGAGCAGTTCTTC.

A few counts support this clonotype. The V and J genes are TRBV6-5 and TRBJ2-3; 10 bases match TRBD2. CDR1 is MNHEY and CDR2 is SVGAGI in the germline V gene. Trimming took 2 bases from V and 0 from J; bases not matched to a gene: 5. This CDR3 contains 17 residues. The DNA for the CDR3 is TGTGCCAGCAGTTACCTAGCGGGAGTAGGAAGCACAGATACGCAGTATTTT. Protein product: CASSYLAGVGSTDTQYF.

This clonotype has more than one count but fewer than ten. Its ends do not fully match the called genes, so a read error is possible. This chain connects TRBV4-1 to TRBJ2-7; 9 bases are shared with TRBD2. Germline V gene sequence: CDR1 MGHRA, CDR2 YSYEKL. The CDR3 sequence is 15 residues long. The CDR3 coding sequence is TGTGCCAGCAGCCAACGACTAGCGGTCCCCCCCGAGCAGTACTTC. Its protein product is CASSQRLAVPPEQYF.

This clonotype was seen repeatedly, ten times or more. The chain joins TRBV30 to TRBJ1-1; D not certain. CDR1 is GTSNPN, CDR2 SVGIG, per germline (reference sequence). The V end was cut by 4 bases, the J end by 3 bases, with 18 bases between. The CDR3 length is 15 residues. CDR3 in amino acids: CAWTLVGVGHTEAFF. The CDR3 coding sequence is TGTGCCTGGACCCTTGTGGGCGTAGGGCACACTGAAGCTTTCTTT.

This clonotype was counted at least ten times. The chain couples TRBV5-1 to TRBJ2-1; D possibly corresponds to TRBD2 (6 bases). Germline loops: CDR1 SGHRS, CDR2 YFSETQ. CDR3 length: 16 residues. Trimming removed 2 bases from V and 6 bases from J, with 18 bases in between. CDR3: CASSLEEGGRSNEQFF. As DNA, the CDR3 is TGCGCCAGCAGCTTAGAGGAGGGAGGCAGGTCCAATGAGCAGTTCTTC. Filled out from reference TRBV5-1 and TRBJ2-1, the complete variable domain reads KAGVTQTPRYLIKTRGQQVTLSCSPISGHRSVSWYQQTPGQGLQFLFEYFSETQRNKGNFPGRFSGRQFSNSRSEMNVSTLELGDSALYLCASSLEEGGRSNEQFFGPGTRLTVL.

This clonotype was observed many times. The rearrangement uses TRBV5-4 and TRBJ2-2; 7 bases are shared with TRBD2. Trimming took 3 bases from V and 9 from J; bases not matched to a gene: 11. The CDR3 runs 15 residues. The germline V gene encodes CDR1 SGHNT and CDR2 YYREEE (reference sequence). The CDR3 nucleotides read TGTGCCAGCAGCTCACCGGCCGGGGAGGGGCGGGAGCTGTTTTTT. Translation: CASSSPAGEGRELFF.

The chain combines TRBV19 with TRBJ2-7, with TRBD2 matching 12 bases. CDR1 LNHDA and CDR2 SQIVND come from the germline V gene (reference sequence). V lost 6 bases, J lost 3 bases, and 3 bases stayed unmatched. The CDR3 is 14 residues long. CDR3 DNA: TGTGCCAGTAGAAGGACTAGCGGGATCTACGAGCAGTACTTC. This translates into CASRRTSGIYEQYF. Using reference TRBV19 and TRBJ2-7 for the parts outside the CDR3, the full variable domain is DGGITQSPKYLFRKEGQNVTLSCEQNLNHDAMYWYRQDPGQGLRLIYYSQIVNDFQKGDIAEGYSVSREKKESFPLTVTSAQKNPTAFYLCASRRTSGIYEQYFGPGTRLTVT.